Following are 21 T cell receptor beta chains from one sample sequenced in a study of cytomegalovirus exposure and HLA in healthy donors. 60 Vbeta and 13 Jbeta primers were used in PCR. Profiled with immunoSEQ multiplex PCR; TCRdb holds only in-frame clones, not every one. In the table there are over 85,000 clones, roughly three quarters of which are singletons. Sequencing was done on a sample of PBMCs. The receptors here all came from a man younger than 45 in good health and CMV-seropositive.

The chain combines TRBV6-5 with TRBJ2-3; 8 bases line up with TRBD1. Trimming took 6 bases from V and 6 from J; bases not matched to a gene: 8. The CDR3 runs to 14 residues. Germline V gene lookup returns CDR1 MNHEY and CDR2 SVGAGI. Here the CDR3 reads CASRTTQGVDTQYF. The CDR3 bases are TGTGCCAGCAGGACAACACAGGGGGTGGATACGCAGTATTTT.

In its sample, this clone was seen once. The V call is TRBV4-1, the J call TRBJ2-1, with D uncertain. The CDR3 loop spans 14 amino acids. Between the trimmed V and J ends, which lost 0 bases and 8 bases, there was a span of 11 bases. The germline V gene has CDR1 MGHRA and CDR2 YSYEKL. This chain's CDR3 is CASSQDLTAHEQFF. For the CDR3, the DNA is TGCGCCAGCAGCCAAGATCTCACAGCCCATGAGCAGTTCTTC.

V gene TRBV7-3 combines with J gene TRBJ2-5, with D maybe TRBD2 (6 bases). The germline V gene encodes CDR1 SGHTA and CDR2 FQGTGA. V was clipped by 6 bases and J by 4 bases, with 24 bases between them. The CDR3 has 17 residues. The CDR3 here is CASRGRGDQRTPETQYF. CDR3 coding DNA: TGTGCCAGCAGGGGCCGCGGGGATCAGCGTACTCCAGAGACCCAGTACTTC.

This clone was observed a few times. The J gene is TRBJ2-5, the V gene TRBV6-6; D not certain. V dropped 6 bases and J dropped 7 bases, with 18 bases sitting between them. Germline V gene data show CDR1 as MNHNY and CDR2 as SVGAGI (reference sequence). The CDR3 extends over 14 amino acids. The CDR3 DNA is TGTGCCAGCAGCCTGGTTGACACCTTAGGGACCCAGTACTTC. Protein sequence: CASSLVDTLGTQYF.

The CDR3 region is CASSSSWGQLEAFF. The CDR3 DNA reads TGTGCCAGCAGCTCATCTTGGGGACAGCTAGAAGCTTTCTTT. The chain joins TRBV9 to TRBJ1-1; 7 positions agree with TRBD1. In germline, CDR1 is SGDLS, CDR2 YYNGEE. Trimming removed 4 bases from V and 8 bases from J; junction bases left unmatched: 11. There are 14 residues in the CDR3.

This clone was counted between two and nine times. This chain uses TRBV19 with TRBJ1-5; 11 bases are a match to TRBD1. The CDR3 length is 17 residues. Germline V CDR1 and CDR2: LNHDA, SQIVND (reference sequence). V was clipped by 4 bases and J by 2 bases; unmatched bases: 7. The CDR3 coding sequence is TGTGCCAGTAGTAACAGGACAGGGGGCAGGGGCAATCAGCCCCAGCATTTT. Its protein is CASSNRTGGRGNQPQHF. Combining the CDR3 with reference TRBV19 and TRBJ1-5 gives the whole variable domain DGGITQSPKYLFRKEGQNVTLSCEQNLNHDAMYWYRQDPGQGLRLIYYSQIVNDFQKGDIAEGYSVSREKKESFPLTVTSAQKNPTAFYLCASSNRTGGRGNQPQHFGDGTRLSIL.

The chain has TRBV12-5 and TRBJ2-7; 8 bases fit TRBD2. Per germline, CDR1 LGHNT and CDR2 FRNRAP. J lost 1 base, V lost 7 bases, and 9 bases had no gene match. This CDR3 spans 15 amino acids. This CDR3 reads CASAPSAGGSYEQYF. The CDR3 nucleotides read TGTGCTAGTGCCCCGTCGGCGGGGGGATCCTACGAGCAGTACTTC.

This chain links TRBV5-6 with TRBJ2-7; D might be TRBD1 (6 bases). V gave up 1 base and J gave up 3 bases, with 11 bases separating them. The V gene's germline CDR1 is SGHDT and CDR2 YYEEEE. The length of the CDR3 is 14 residues. CDR3 coding DNA: TGTGCCAGCAGCTTGATAGGACAGAGCTACGAGCAGTACTTC. Translation: CASSLIGQSYEQYF. Combining the CDR3 with reference TRBV5-6 and TRBJ2-7 gives the whole variable domain DAGVTQSPTHLIKTRGQQVTLRCSPKSGHDTVSWYQQALGQGPQFIFQYYEEEERQRGNFPDRFSGHQFPNYSSELNVNALLLGDSALYLCASSLIGQSYEQYFGPGTRLTVT.

The J gene is TRBJ1-1, the V gene TRBV6-5, with 9 bases that match TRBD1. Trimming at V came to 2 bases and at J to 7 bases, leaving 2 bases not matched to a gene. CDR3 length: 13 residues. The germline CDR1 and CDR2 sequences are MNHEY and SVGAGI. CDR3 nucleotide sequence: TGTGCCAGCAGTTACGGGGGACAGGGTGAAGCTTTCTTT. Amino acids: CASSYGGQGEAFF.

The rearrangement joins TRBV6-5 to TRBJ1-2; 7 bases are a match to TRBD1. Trimming cost V 4 bases and J 1 base; bases outside gene matches: 3. This CDR3 spans 14 amino acids. Germline V gene sequence: CDR1 MNHEY, CDR2 SVGAGI. The chain's CDR3 is CASSFDRDNYGYTF. CDR3 nucleotides: TGTGCCAGCAGTTTCGACAGGGATAACTATGGCTACACCTTC.

Only a few counts were recorded for this clone. The chain couples TRBV27 to TRBJ2-7, with 8 positions matching TRBD1. The CDR3 is 16 amino acids. Germline lookup yields CDR1 MNHEY and CDR2 SMNVEV (reference sequence). The trim removed 5 bases at V and 0 bases at J, leaving 9 bases unmatched. Here the CDR3 DNA reads TGTGCCAGCAGTAGAGGACAGGGTGAACCCTCCTACGAGCAGTACTTC. Its protein product is CASSRGQGEPSYEQYF.

This clone was counted a few times. J is TRBJ1-2 and V is TRBV6-1; D is undetermined. CDR3 length equals 13 residues. Between the trimmed V and J ends, which lost 3 bases and 5 bases, there was a span of 10 bases. CDR1 is MNHNS, CDR2 SASEGT, per germline. The CDR3 is CASSEFGGYGYTF. CDR3 sequence (DNA): TGTGCCAGCAGTGAGTTTGGAGGTTATGGCTACACCTTC.

This clone occurred a few times. The J gene is TRBJ2-7, the V gene TRBV5-1; D is undetermined. This CDR3 spans 15 amino acids. Deletions cut 3 bases from V and 5 bases from J, with 18 bases between. Germline assignment: CDR1 SGHRS and CDR2 YFSETQ. The CDR3 DNA follows: TGCGCCAGCAGCTCCGAAGATCGGTCGTCCGACGAGCAGTACTTC. It specifies CASSSEDRSSDEQYF.

This clone was seen once. The CDR3 DNA is TGTGCCAGCTCACCACTCAGGGATCAGCCCCAGCATTTT. It is translated as CASSPLRDQPQHF. The chain employs TRBV18 and TRBJ1-5; possibly TRBD1 for D (5 bases). CDR1 is KGHSH, CDR2 LQKENI, per germline. This CDR3 spans 13 amino acids. V was shortened by 1 base and J by 5 bases, with 6 bases between the two germline ends.

This clone has more than one count but fewer than ten. This chain uses TRBV6-1 with TRBJ1-1, with unresolved D. This CDR3 contains 13 residues. The V gene lost 6 bases and the J gene lost 1 base, with 9 bases spanning the gap. Germline V lookup: CDR1 MNHNS, CDR2 SASEGT. DNA of the CDR3: TGTGCCAGCAGCGTAGACTGGAACACTGAAGCTTTCTTT. Translation gives CASSVDWNTEAFF.

The chain combines TRBV7-8 with TRBJ2-7, with D possibly being TRBD1 (6 bases). Per the germline V gene, CDR1 is SGHVS and CDR2 is FQNEAQ. This CDR3 contains 16 residues. The V end was cut by 6 bases, the J end by 0 bases, with 18 bases between. The CDR3 DNA follows: TGTGCCAGCAGTCCAAGACAGGCCCTCTACTCCTACGAGCAGTACTTC. It yields the protein CASSPRQALYSYEQYF.

This chain connects TRBV4-3 to TRBJ2-4; no reliable D call. With 6 bases removed from V and 8 bases from J, the gap between germline ends came to 17 bases. Germline values: CDR1 LGHNA, CDR2 YSLEER. The length of the CDR3 is 14 residues. CDR3 DNA sequence: TGCGCCAGCAGTGAAGCCGCTAGACTCGACATTCAGTACTTC. Amino acids: CASSEAARLDIQYF.

This clone was counted only a few times. The rearrangement joins TRBV27 to TRBJ2-2; TRBD2 matches at 8 bases. V shed 11 bases and J 1 base; nucleotides not matched to a gene: 15. Germline V gene sequence: CDR1 MNHEY, CDR2 SMNVEV (reference sequence). The CDR3 has 17 amino acids. CDR3 nucleotides: TGTGCCGCCGGGGGGGCAAACCTACAACTGAACACCGGGGAGCTGTTTTTT. This encodes CAAGGANLQLNTGELFF.

The chain recombines TRBV9 with TRBJ2-7, with TRBD2 as a possible D gene (5 bases). Germline loops: CDR1 SGDLS, CDR2 YYNGEE. The CDR3 runs 13 residues. Trimming took 4 bases from V and 3 from J, leaving 11 bases between them. CDR3 residues: CASSQEGSYEQYF. CDR3 in DNA: TGTGCCAGCAGCCAAGAGGGTAGCTACGAGCAGTACTTC.

CDR3 sequence (DNA): TGTGCCAGCAGCCCCATAGCGGGGGGGCGAAGTGAGCAGTTCTTC. Its protein is CASSPIAGGRSEQFF. The chain recombines TRBV6-6 with TRBJ2-1, with TRBD2 identical over 11 bases. V lost 6 bases, J lost 9 bases, and 10 bases stayed unmatched. The CDR3 covers 15 residues. Germline loops: CDR1 MNHNY, CDR2 SVGAGI (reference sequence).

The rearrangement joins TRBV5-1 to TRBJ1-1; a weak D match, TRBD1 (6 bases). CDR1 SGHRS and CDR2 YFSETQ come from the germline V gene. This CDR3 spans 13 amino acids. The V and J ends lost 4 bases and 4 bases respectively, with 11 bases between them. CDR3 residues: CASSPRGGTEAFF. The CDR3 DNA reads TGCGCCAGCAGCCCCAGGGGTGGCACTGAAGCTTTCTTT.